The T cell receptor beta chain described here comes from a study of shared clonotypes between healthy human individuals. In its sample, this clone was seen a few times. What it recognizes is unknown. Trimming at V came to 5 bases and at J to 6 bases, leaving 10 bases not matched to a gene. This CDR3 has 14 amino acids. CDR1 and CDR2 (germline): MNHEY, SMNVEV (reference sequence). Study-level results: Among donors, sharing of clonotypes was expected to be affected by sequencing depth.

Terminally differentiated effector memory CD45RA+ cells were excluded from the naive CD8 cells, which were CD45RO-negative and positively selected for CCR7. There were no recent acute infections or vaccinations among the donors, who were healthy HIV-negative adults. Data came from immunoSEQ multiplex PCR; TCRdb stores just in-frame clones and leaves some out. The table lists about 750,000 clones, around 93% of them singletons. This rearrangement joins TRBV27 to TRBJ2-7, with 7 bases lining up with TRBD1. Material: naive CD8+ T cells sorted from blood. The sequence came from a man aged 25-45 years in good health. The CDR3 DNA reads TGTGCCAGCAGTAACCCAGGGACAGTTGGCGAGCAGTACTTC. Translation: CASSNPGTVGEQYF.